This entry lists 23 T cell receptor beta chains sequenced from one sample in a study of T cell responses to AZD1222 COVID-19 vaccine. TCRdb's table, derived via immunoSEQ multiplex PCR, lists solely in-frame clones and lacks some. The sample lists about 260,000 clones, approximately 93% occurring once. The material sequenced was peripheral blood, taken on day 0 of AZD1222 vaccination. The receptor set was obtained from an adult in good health.

The V call is TRBV7-9, the J call TRBJ1-2; possible D gene TRBD1, 5 bases. The V gene lost 7 bases and the J gene lost 7 bases, with 22 bases spanning the gap. CDR1 is SEHNR and CDR2 is FQNEAQ in the germline V gene (reference sequence). This CDR3 is built from 15 residues. This CDR3 reads CASTQGEGQRVGYTF. The DNA of the CDR3 is TGTGCCAGCACCCAGGGTGAGGGGCAGAGGGTTGGCTACACCTTC.

V and J are TRBV7-2 and TRBJ1-4; perhaps TRBD1 as D (5 bases). In germline, CDR1 is SGHTA, CDR2 FQGNSA. The CDR3 is 14 amino acids. V lost 5 bases and J lost 1, with 8 bases in between. The DNA for the CDR3 is TGTGCCAGCAGCCCGACAGTAACTAATGAAAAACTGTTTTTT. Encoded protein: CASSPTVTNEKLFF.

V is TRBV5-1 and J is TRBJ2-1; D is unresolved. CDR3 length: 14 amino acids. V gave up 4 bases and J gave up 3 bases, with 11 bases separating them. Germline lookup yields CDR1 SGHRS and CDR2 YFSETQ. The CDR3 reads CASSQRSGYNEQFF. Written as DNA, the CDR3 is TGCGCCAGCAGCCAACGCTCAGGCTACAATGAGCAGTTCTTC.

The gene calls are TRBV3-1 (or the pseudogene TRBV3-2) and TRBJ1-1, with TRBD1 matching 7 bases. Germline CDR1 LGHDT, CDR2 YNNKEL (reference sequence). Trimming at V came to 3 bases and at J to 6 bases, leaving 7 bases not matched to a gene. The CDR3 totals 14 residues. CDR3 sequence (DNA): TGTGCCAGCAGCCACCTGACAGGGTCGGCTGAAGCTTTCTTT. This translates into CASSHLTGSAEAFF.

The chain uses TRBV11-1 and TRBJ1-1, with D perhaps matching TRBD1 (6 bases). Trimming removed 5 bases at V and 1 base at J, with 8 bases between. CDR3 length: 13 amino acids. Germline values: CDR1 SGHAT, CDR2 FQDESV (reference sequence). CDR3 DNA: TGTGCCAGCAGCCGGGGACAGAACACTGAAGCTTTCTTT. This encodes CASSRGQNTEAFF.

The rearrangement links TRBV7-2 to TRBJ1-5; D uncertain. V dropped 5 bases and J dropped 0 bases, with 11 bases sitting between them. CDR3 length: 15 amino acids. Germline loops: CDR1 SGHTA, CDR2 FQGNSA. The CDR3 DNA is TGTGCCAGCAGCCCGGAACCGTATAGCAATCAGCCCCAGCATTTT. Amino acid sequence: CASSPEPYSNQPQHF.

The rearrangement links TRBV7-3 to TRBJ2-7, with TRBD1 matching over 7 bases. This CDR3 has 15 residues. Germline V CDR1 and CDR2: SGHTA, FQGTGA. Unmatched junction bases numbered 9, after V lost 5 bases and J lost 2 bases. The CDR3 nucleotides read TGTGCCAGCAGCCCTGGACAGGCTGTTCCCTACGAGCAGTACTTC. Translation gives CASSPGQAVPYEQYF.

This sequence joins TRBV7-3 and TRBJ1-3; D remains ambiguous. Trimming left V 2 bases short and J 0 bases short, with 11 bases between. Germline V gives CDR1 SGHTA, CDR2 FQGTGA. The CDR3 has 16 amino acids. The CDR3 here is CASSLGYWCSGNTIYF. CDR3 nucleotides: TGTGCCAGCAGCTTAGGATACTGGTGCTCTGGAAACACCATATATTTT.

The chain couples TRBV25-1 to TRBJ2-1, with a tentative D call TRBD2 (7 bases). Germline CDR1 reads MGHDK; CDR2 reads SYGVNS. The CDR3 has 17 amino acids. The V end lost 6 bases, the J end lost 7 bases, and 25 bases lay between the germline ends. The CDR3, as DNA: TGTGCCAGCAGCGGAGGTGTCGGGTGGGGAGGGGGTAATGAGCAGTTCTTC. Translating gives CASSGGVGWGGGNEQFF.

Regarding this clone: The sample contains more than one DNA sequence encoding this CDR3. The chain links TRBV5-1 to TRBJ2-2, with a possible D match to TRBD2 (5 bases). The germline V gene encodes CDR1 SGHRS and CDR2 YFSETQ. The ends were cut back, 1 base at V and 6 bases at J, with 7 bases in the middle. This CDR3 contains 13 residues. In DNA form, the CDR3 reads TGCGCCAGCAGCTTGCGGGGAGCCGGGGAGCTGTTTTTT. Protein: CASSLRGAGELFF. Drawing the rest from reference TRBV5-1 and TRBJ2-2, the complete variable domain is KAGVTQTPRYLIKTRGQQVTLSCSPISGHRSVSWYQQTPGQGLQFLFEYFSETQRNKGNFPGRFSGRQFSNSRSEMNVSTLELGDSALYLCASSLRGAGELFFGEGSRLTVL.

The rearrangement links TRBV2 to TRBJ2-2; D unresolved. Germline CDR1 and CDR2: SNHLY and FYNNEI. Trimming took off 7 bases at V and 4 bases at J, with 10 bases between the two ends. The CDR3 spans 13 residues. CDR3: CASKDRFTGELFF. The CDR3 DNA reads TGTGCCAGCAAGGACCGATTCACCGGGGAGCTGTTTTTT. Variable domain in full (rest from reference TRBV2 and TRBJ2-2): EPEVTQTPSHQVTQMGQEVILRCVPISNHLYFYWYRQILGQKVEFLVSFYNNEISEKSEIFDDQFSVERPDGSNFTLKIRSTKLEDSAMYFCASKDRFTGELFFGEGSRLTVL.

The rearrangement links TRBV12-3 or TRBV12-4 to TRBJ2-5; no clear D. The ends were cut back, 5 bases at V and 5 bases at J, with 9 bases in the middle. This CDR3 is 12 amino acids long. The CDR3 sequence: CASSPRMETQYF. In DNA, the CDR3 is TGTGCCAGCAGTCCGCGAATGGAGACCCAGTACTTC.

This chain uses TRBV20-1 with TRBJ2-5; D gene unclear. From germline, CDR1 is DFQATT and CDR2 SNEGSKA (reference sequence). Deletions cut 3 bases from V and 5 bases from J, with 13 bases between. CDR3 length: 13 residues. The DNA of the CDR3 is TGCAGTGCTAGTACCAGTTTTTCGGAGACCCAGTACTTC. Its protein product is CSASTSFSETQYF.

The rearrangement links TRBV12-3 or TRBV12-4 to TRBJ1-5; tentatively, D is TRBD1 (6 bases). V lost 6 bases and J 6 bases, leaving 12 bases between the germline ends. The CDR3 contains 13 residues. CDR3 nucleotide sequence: TGTGCCAGCAGCCTCGGAGGGGGTCAGCCCCAGCATTTT. Protein sequence: CASSLGGGQPQHF.

The CDR3 DNA sequence: TGTGCCAGCAGCCCCGGCGGGGGGGAGAGGTATGGCTACACCTTC. Protein: CASSPGGGERYGYTF. The chain combines TRBV3-1 (or the pseudogene TRBV3-2) with TRBJ1-2; maybe TRBD1 (5 bases). V lost 4 bases and J 5 bases, leaving 17 bases between the germline ends. The CDR3 runs 15 residues. Germline V gene data show CDR1 as LGHDT and CDR2 as YNNKEL (reference sequence).

The J gene is TRBJ2-4, the V gene TRBV20-1; 9 bases map to TRBD2. After removal of 3 bases from V and 6 bases from J, the junction contained 9 bases not matched to a gene. In germline, CDR1 is DFQATT, CDR2 SNEGSKA (reference sequence). This CDR3 is built from 15 residues. CDR3 DNA sequence: TGCAGTGCTAGTGGGCGGGGGGGCCTCAGAAACATTCAGTACTTC. Protein: CSASGRGGLRNIQYF.

The chain has TRBV13 and TRBJ2-5; the D is unclear. The CDR3 is 12 amino acids. Trimming removed 6 bases at V and 4 bases at J, with 9 bases between. From germline, CDR1 is PRHDT and CDR2 FYEKMQ (reference sequence). CDR3 sequence (DNA): TGTGCCAGCAGGACGAGAGGAGAGACCCAGTACTTC. The encoded protein is CASRTRGETQYF.

The gene calls are TRBV5-1 and TRBJ1-3; D uncertain. The V and J ends lost 4 bases and 4 bases respectively, with 9 bases between them. Germline CDR1 reads SGHRS; CDR2 reads YFSETQ. This CDR3 contains 13 residues. CDR3 protein: CASSPEVGNTIYF. CDR3 nucleotide sequence: TGCGCCAGCAGCCCAGAGGTGGGAAACACCATATATTTT.

The rearrangement links TRBV6-5 to TRBJ2-2; 7 nucleotides agree with TRBD2. V lost 0 bases, J lost 4 bases, and 2 bases stayed unmatched. Germline CDR1 reads MNHEY; CDR2 reads SVGAGI. The CDR3 is made up of 15 amino acids. The CDR3 sequence: CASSYSGGSTGELFF. In DNA, the CDR3 is TGTGCCAGCAGTTACTCGGGGGGGTCCACCGGGGAGCTGTTTTTT.

About this clone: The junction departs from germline at one end; a sequencing error may be responsible. The chain is built from TRBV10-3 and TRBJ1-3; D unclear. This CDR3 is built from 12 residues. The germline V gene has CDR1 ENHRY and CDR2 SYGVKD. For the CDR3, the DNA is TGTGCCAGCAGTGTTACCGGGAACACCATATATTTT. Translated, it gives CASSVTGNTIYF.

The rearrangement joins TRBV28 to TRBJ2-7; maybe TRBD2 (6 bases). Germline V gene data show CDR1 as MDHEN and CDR2 as SYDVKM. The CDR3 has 15 amino acids. Trimming shortened V by 5 bases and J by 2 bases, and 16 bases separated the two germline ends. In nucleotides, the CDR3 is TGTGCCAGCAGTCTCGGACTAAGCAGGGCCTACGAGCAGTACTTC. Translating gives CASSLGLSRAYEQYF.

The CDR3 here is CASSSYAPSTIYF. The CDR3 nucleotides read TGTGCCAGCAGCTCCTACGCCCCGAGCACCATATATTTT. This chain joins TRBV13 and TRBJ1-3; D unclear. CDR3 length: 13 amino acids. CDR1 and CDR2 from the germline V gene are PRHDT and FYEKMQ (reference sequence). Trimming took off 4 bases at V and 9 bases at J, with 13 bases between the two ends.

This clone was counted a single time. V and J are TRBV5-1 and TRBJ2-1, with D maybe TRBD1 (5 bases). This CDR3 is built from 14 residues. Germline V lookup: CDR1 SGHRS, CDR2 YFSETQ. Trimming took off 0 bases at V and 4 bases at J, with 8 bases between the two ends. CDR3 loop: CASSLAPGYNEQFF. As DNA, the CDR3 is TGCGCCAGCAGCTTGGCCCCAGGGTACAATGAGCAGTTCTTC.